The rows below give T cell receptor beta chains drawn from one sample of a study of control samples from healthy donors and cancer patients. Libraries were prepared by immunoSEQ multiplex PCR; TCRdb keeps only in-frame clonotypes and omits some of them. The repertoire holds more than 45,000 clones, with approximately 93% as singletons. Sequencing input: PBMCs. These TCRs come from a woman in her forties or fifties with head and neck cancer. Both conserved end residues are part of each CDR3. The D gene is left open where the match is weak. Expanded clones get a size class; other rows say once, few or many, or leave the size out.

v_call,j_call,d_call,clone_size,cdr3_nt,cdr3_aa
TRBV28,TRBJ2-7,TRBD2,NA,TGTGTCATAAACTCGGGACTACCCTACGAGCAGTACTTC,CVINSGLPYEQYF
TRBV10-3,TRBJ2-3,TRBD1,once,TGTGCCATCAGTCCAGGGGACAGTCCCCGGACAGATACGCAGTATTTT,CAISPGDSPRTDTQYF
TRBV18,TRBJ2-2,NA,medium-sized,TGTGCCAGCTCACGACCACCCCCCTCCGGGAAGCTGTTTTTT,CASSRPPPSGKLFF
TRBV5-1,TRBJ2-1,NA,NA,TGCGCCAGCAGCTTGGGACCTGCGTGGGATGAGCAGTTCTTC,CASSLGPAWDEQFF
TRBV2,TRBJ1-3,NA,NA,TGTGCCAGCAGTGAAGCGATGCAATCTGGAAACACCATATATTTT,CASSEAMQSGNTIYF
TRBV19,TRBJ1-5,NA,once,TGTGCCAGTAGTGACCATAAGGGTGCCCTACAGCCCCAGCATTTT,CASSDHKGALQPQHF
TRBV6-5,TRBJ2-1,TRBD1,NA,TGTGCCAGCAGTTTACAGGGGTATGAGCAGTTCTTC,CASSLQGYEQFF
TRBV6-5,TRBJ1-1,TRBD1,NA,TGTGCCAGCAGTACCGGGACAGGGGGAGCTGAAGCTTTCTTT,CASSTGTGGAEAFF
TRBV29-1,TRBJ1-3,TRBD1,NA,TGCAGCGCTGCCGACAGGGGGCTAGAAAACACCATATATTTT,CSAADRGLENTIYF
TRBV15,TRBJ1-4,NA,NA,TGTGCCACCAGCAGAGATAGCGCGGGGGGAAATGAAAAACTGTTTTTT,CATSRDSAGGNEKLFF
TRBV23-1,TRBJ2-7,NA,NA,TGCGCCAGCAGTCAAGGGGTATCCTACGAGCAGTACTTC,CASSQGVSYEQYF
TRBV18,TRBJ2-5,NA,NA,TGTGCCAGCTCGCCCACGCACCAAGAGACCCAGTACTTC,CASSPTHQETQYF
TRBV27,TRBJ1-2,NA,NA,TGTGCCAGCAGCCGGAAGGAGGGCTTCGTTCAGGGCTACACCTTC,CASSRKEGFVQGYTF
TRBV2,TRBJ1-2,TRBD1,NA,TGTGCCAGCAGTAAACAGGGGGAAACCTATGGCTACACCTTC,CASSKQGETYGYTF
TRBV6-5,TRBJ1-2,TRBD1,NA,TGTGCCAGCACGAGGACAGGGTACTATGGCTACACCTTC,CASTRTGYYGYTF
TRBV10-2,TRBJ2-1,NA,NA,TGCGCCAGCAGGGCAGGAGACAATGAGCAGTTCTTC,CASRAGDNEQFF
TRBV7-9,TRBJ2-3,TRBD1,NA,TGTGCCAGCAGCCCGCGGACAGGGATAGGGGATACGCAGTATTTT,CASSPRTGIGDTQYF
TRBV7-2,TRBJ1-1,NA,NA,TGTGCCAGCAGCCAAATGGGGACTGAAGCTTTCTTT,CASSQMGTEAFF
TRBV19,TRBJ2-1,NA,NA,TGTGCCAGTAGTATCCCCTCGAGGTGGGAGCAGTTCTTC,CASSIPSRWEQFF
TRBV28,TRBJ2-7,NA,NA,TGTGCCAGCACCTCCGGGCAGGGGGAGGGTTGGATGTACTTC,CASTSGQGEGWMYF
TRBV21-1,TRBJ2-7,NA,NA,TGTGCCAGCAGCAATAGGGACGTCGGTGAGGGGGACGTGAGCTCCTACGAGCAGTACTTC,CASSNRDVGEGDVSSYEQYF
TRBV2,TRBJ1-5,NA,NA,TGTGCCAGCCGCAGGGATAGCAATCAGCCCCAGCATTTT,CASRRDSNQPQHF
TRBV18,TRBJ2-2,NA,NA,TGTGCCAGCTCACCAAAACAGGTCTCAAACACCGGGGAGCTGTTTTTT,CASSPKQVSNTGELFF
TRBV6-5,TRBJ2-7,NA,NA,TGTGCCAGCAGTTACTCGGGGCGAGAACAGTACTTC,CASSYSGREQYF
TRBV5-4,TRBJ1-2,TRBD1,NA,TGTGCCAGCAGCTTGGATCGACGGGGGACAGGGGGAGGCTACACCTTC,CASSLDRRGTGGGYTF
TRBV5-4,TRBJ2-5,NA,NA,TGTGCCAGCAGCCGACAGAAGGGGACCCAGTACTTC,CASSRQKGTQYF
TRBV19,TRBJ1-5,NA,NA,TGTGCCACCGAGGACAACTTGTATCAGCCCCAGCATTTT,CATEDNLYQPQHF
TRBV19,TRBJ1-1,NA,NA,TGTGCCAGTAGTAAACAGGGGAACACTGAAGCTTTCTTT,CASSKQGNTEAFF
TRBV2,TRBJ2-5,NA,NA,TGTGCCAGCAGTTTGGTAGAGACCCAGTACTTC,CASSLVETQYF
TRBV2,TRBJ2-5,NA,NA,TGTGCCAGCAGCCTGACAGGGAGGGAGACCCAGTACTTC,CASSLTGRETQYF
TRBV9,TRBJ2-5,TRBD2,NA,TGTGCCAGCAGCCGCACTAGCGGGAGCCAAGAGACCCAGTACTTC,CASSRTSGSQETQYF
TRBV6-5,TRBJ1-2,NA,once,TGTGCCAGCAGCCCCGTAGGGGAAATTAACTATGGCTACACCTTC,CASSPVGEINYGYTF
TRBV7-3,TRBJ2-1,TRBD2,NA,TGTGCCAGCAGTTACTCAACTAGCGGGAGTTGGAATGAGCAGTTCTTC,CASSYSTSGSWNEQFF
TRBV6-1,TRBJ1-5,TRBD1,NA,TGTGCCTGCTCCGTAGGCGGAGGGGGCGACCAGCCCCAGCATTTT,CACSVGGGGDQPQHF
TRBV11-2,TRBJ1-2,NA,NA,TGTGCCAGCAGCTTGACGCTTGGGGGCTACACCTTC,CASSLTLGGYTF
TRBV5-4,TRBJ2-3,TRBD1,NA,TGTGCCAGCAACATTAGGGGACAGGGGTATCCAGATACGCAGTATTTT,CASNIRGQGYPDTQYF
TRBV28,TRBJ1-4,NA,NA,TGTGCCAGCAGTCCGTTCGACAGGAATGAAAAACTGTTTTTT,CASSPFDRNEKLFF
TRBV21-1,TRBJ2-7,NA,NA,TGTGCCAGCTCACTCCCGGTGACAGGCTCTGCCTACGAGCAGTACTTC,CASSLPVTGSAYEQYF
TRBV29-1,TRBJ2-4,NA,NA,TGCAGCGTCGGTGTTGGCGGCATTCAGTACTTC,CSVGVGGIQYF